These 18 T cell receptor beta chains were all obtained from the same sample, sequenced in a study of blood T cell repertoires in COVID-19. Only in-frame clones appear in the TCRdb table, and some are missing; sequencing was by immunoSEQ multiplex PCR. The sample yields 100,000 to 150,000 clones, roughly 85% seen once. Sequencing used peripheral blood. The source is a woman older than 75 with COVID-19, enrolled during active disease.

The chain is built from TRBV7-2 and TRBJ1-3; D possibly corresponds to TRBD1 (6 bases). The V end lost 4 bases, the J end lost 0 bases, and 16 bases lay between the germline ends. The CDR3 loop spans 17 amino acids. Germline V gene data show CDR1 as SGHTA and CDR2 as FQGNSA. This CDR3 reads CASSSRGARGSGNTIYF. The CDR3 nucleotides read TGTGCCAGCAGCTCACGGGGGGCGAGGGGCTCTGGAAACACCATATATTTT.

The chain joins TRBV3-1 (or the pseudogene TRBV3-2) to TRBJ1-4; D ambiguous. The germline V and J ends were trimmed by 5 bases and 4 bases, with 11 bases remaining between them. Germline-derived CDR1 and CDR2 are LGHDT and YNNKEL (reference sequence). The CDR3 is 14 amino acids. The CDR3 bases are TGTGCCAGCAGCTTTGGACTGGTTAATGAAAAACTGTTTTTT. This translates into CASSFGLVNEKLFF.

J is TRBJ1-3 and V is TRBV11-2; D possibly corresponds to TRBD1 (5 bases). The germline V gene has CDR1 SGHAT and CDR2 FQNNGV. V was shortened by 3 bases and J by 0 bases, with 12 bases between the two germline ends. The CDR3 is 16 amino acids. CDR3 sequence (DNA): TGTGCCAGCAGCTTCCTACAGGCTTTCTCTGGAAACACCATATATTTT. Protein sequence: CASSFLQAFSGNTIYF.

This clone has only one observation. This chain links TRBV7-2 with TRBJ2-7; 15 bases align to TRBD2. V lost 2 bases to trimming and J lost 9 bases; unmatched junction nucleotides: 5. CDR3 length: 15 amino acids. Germline V gene lookup returns CDR1 SGHTA and CDR2 FQGNSA. The chain's CDR3 is CASSLYGTSGRRQYF. The DNA of the CDR3 is TGTGCCAGCAGCTTATATGGGACTAGCGGGAGGAGGCAGTACTTC.

The chain joins TRBV5-8 to TRBJ2-1, with 9 bases matching TRBD2. Germline loops: CDR1 SGHTS, CDR2 YDEGEE. The V segment lost 6 bases and the J segment 9 bases; nucleotides outside the gene matches: 13. This CDR3 has 15 amino acids. The CDR3 sequence: CASKASGGRAAEQFF. CDR3 DNA: TGTGCCAGCAAAGCTAGTGGCGGGAGGGCCGCTGAGCAGTTCTTC.

This sequence joins TRBV3-1 (or the pseudogene TRBV3-2) and TRBJ1-1, with a possible D match to TRBD1 (6 bases). Trimming pared 0 bases from V and 2 bases from J, leaving 10 bases between. Per the germline V gene, CDR1 is LGHDT and CDR2 is YNNKEL (reference sequence). This CDR3 spans 15 amino acids. This CDR3 is CASSQDSTGNTEAFF. Here the CDR3 DNA reads TGTGCCAGCAGCCAAGATTCGACAGGTAACACTGAAGCTTTCTTT.

The J gene is TRBJ2-1, the V gene TRBV28, with 8 positions matching TRBD2. CDR3 length: 15 residues. The J segment lost 9 bases and the V segment lost 3 bases, leaving 10 bases of the junction unmatched. Germline V gene sequence: CDR1 MDHEN, CDR2 SYDVKM. The CDR3 DNA sequence: TGTGCCAGCAGTTTGGTCGGGAGGGCTCTAGGTGAGCAGTTCTTC. Translated, it gives CASSLVGRALGEQFF.

The V call is TRBV13, the J call TRBJ2-3; 12 positions match TRBD2. CDR3 length equals 14 residues. Germline V gene data show CDR1 as PRHDT and CDR2 as FYEKMQ (reference sequence). V was clipped by 6 bases and J by 7 bases; unmatched bases: 5. The CDR3 protein is CASRTSGSSNTQYF. CDR3 nucleotide sequence: TGTGCCAGCAGGACTAGCGGGAGTTCAAATACGCAGTATTTT.

The chain employs TRBV15 and TRBJ2-7; TRBD2 agrees at 8 bases. CDR3 length: 15 amino acids. Germline CDR1 reads LNHNV; CDR2 reads YYDKDF (reference sequence). The trim removed 0 bases at V and 6 bases at J, leaving 7 bases unmatched. CDR3 residues: CATSRDRAGGSEQYF. In DNA, the CDR3 is TGTGCCACCAGCAGAGATCGCGCGGGAGGTTCCGAGCAGTACTTC.

The V and J genes are TRBV4-2 and TRBJ2-6; 14 bases match TRBD2. There are 20 residues in the CDR3. Germline V gene sequence: CDR1 LGHNA, CDR2 YNFKEQ. The V gene end was trimmed by 0 bases and the J gene end by 3 bases; junction bases not matched to a gene: 7. CDR3: CASSQDGTSGSWSGANVLTF. The CDR3 DNA sequence: TGTGCCAGCAGCCAAGATGGGACTAGCGGGAGTTGGAGTGGGGCCAACGTCCTGACTTTC.

The chain has TRBV7-2 and TRBJ1-2; a weak D match, TRBD1 (5 bases). Germline values: CDR1 SGHTA, CDR2 FQGNSA. With 1 base removed from V and 5 bases from J, the gap between germline ends came to 14 bases. This CDR3 contains 15 residues. The CDR3 protein is CASSLGEGGVYGYTF. For the CDR3, the DNA is TGTGCCAGCAGCTTAGGAGAGGGAGGGGTTTATGGCTACACCTTC.

The genes are TRBV6-5 and TRBJ2-7, with 10 nucleotides matching TRBD2. Germline CDR1 MNHEY, CDR2 SVGAGI. This CDR3 is 15 amino acids long. V shed 7 bases, J shed 8 bases, and the junction held 14 bases outside the gene matches. CDR3 bases: TGTGCCAGCACCCTGAGCGGGGGGGCGACGGCCCAGCAGTACTTC. Its translation: CASTLSGGATAQQYF.

V is TRBV28 and J is TRBJ1-2; D may be TRBD1 (6 bases). With 4 bases removed from V and 8 bases from J, the gap between germline ends came to 17 bases. Per the germline V gene, CDR1 is MDHEN and CDR2 is SYDVKM. The CDR3 contains 14 residues. CDR3 DNA: TGTGCCAGCAGTTCACAGGGCGGGGGATCCGGCTACACCTTC. Residues: CASSSQGGGSGYTF.

V usage is TRBV7-9 and J usage is TRBJ2-7; TRBD2 aligns across 11 bases. Germline V gene sequence: CDR1 SEHNR, CDR2 FQNEAQ (reference sequence). V lost 8 bases, J lost 5 bases, and 8 bases stayed unmatched. This CDR3 region has 14 residues. CDR3 coding DNA: TGTGCCAGCGCCGAATCGACTAGCGGGAACGAGCAGTACTTC. Translating it yields CASAESTSGNEQYF.

CDR3 in amino acids: CASSIVNSLAQPQHF. CDR3 DNA sequence: TGTGCCAGTAGTATAGTTAACAGTCTAGCCCAGCCCCAGCATTTT. The chain combines TRBV19 with TRBJ1-5; D not certain. The germline gives CDR1 LNHDA, CDR2 SQIVND (reference sequence). This CDR3 is built from 15 residues. Trimming stripped 1 base from V and 7 bases from J, with 14 bases between.

The V and J genes are TRBV27 and TRBJ1-4; TRBD1 is a possible D gene (6 bases). CDR1 is MNHEY, CDR2 SMNVEV, per germline (reference sequence). The CDR3 contains 15 residues. V lost 0 bases to trimming and J lost 11 bases, with 16 bases between them. The CDR3 is CASSLSQGIVGKLFF. DNA of the CDR3: TGTGCCAGCAGTTTATCTCAGGGGATCGTGGGGAAACTGTTTTTT.

This chain uses TRBV5-4 with TRBJ2-5; 9 bases fit TRBD1. There are 14 residues in the CDR3. Germline CDR1 SGHNT, CDR2 YYREEE (reference sequence). V gave up 4 bases and J gave up 2 bases; unmatched junction bases: 3. CDR3 nucleotide sequence: TGTGCCAGCAGCCCCGGGACAGGGCAAGAGACCCAGTACTTC. It translates to CASSPGTGQETQYF.

The chain combines TRBV19 with TRBJ2-2; a weak D match, TRBD2 (5 bases). The V and J ends lost 6 bases and 5 bases respectively, with 10 bases between them. The CDR3 loop spans 13 amino acids. CDR1 and CDR2 from the germline V gene are LNHDA and SQIVND (reference sequence). CDR3 residues: CASRSGVTGELFF. For the CDR3, the DNA is TGTGCCAGTAGAAGCGGAGTTACCGGGGAGCTGTTTTTT.